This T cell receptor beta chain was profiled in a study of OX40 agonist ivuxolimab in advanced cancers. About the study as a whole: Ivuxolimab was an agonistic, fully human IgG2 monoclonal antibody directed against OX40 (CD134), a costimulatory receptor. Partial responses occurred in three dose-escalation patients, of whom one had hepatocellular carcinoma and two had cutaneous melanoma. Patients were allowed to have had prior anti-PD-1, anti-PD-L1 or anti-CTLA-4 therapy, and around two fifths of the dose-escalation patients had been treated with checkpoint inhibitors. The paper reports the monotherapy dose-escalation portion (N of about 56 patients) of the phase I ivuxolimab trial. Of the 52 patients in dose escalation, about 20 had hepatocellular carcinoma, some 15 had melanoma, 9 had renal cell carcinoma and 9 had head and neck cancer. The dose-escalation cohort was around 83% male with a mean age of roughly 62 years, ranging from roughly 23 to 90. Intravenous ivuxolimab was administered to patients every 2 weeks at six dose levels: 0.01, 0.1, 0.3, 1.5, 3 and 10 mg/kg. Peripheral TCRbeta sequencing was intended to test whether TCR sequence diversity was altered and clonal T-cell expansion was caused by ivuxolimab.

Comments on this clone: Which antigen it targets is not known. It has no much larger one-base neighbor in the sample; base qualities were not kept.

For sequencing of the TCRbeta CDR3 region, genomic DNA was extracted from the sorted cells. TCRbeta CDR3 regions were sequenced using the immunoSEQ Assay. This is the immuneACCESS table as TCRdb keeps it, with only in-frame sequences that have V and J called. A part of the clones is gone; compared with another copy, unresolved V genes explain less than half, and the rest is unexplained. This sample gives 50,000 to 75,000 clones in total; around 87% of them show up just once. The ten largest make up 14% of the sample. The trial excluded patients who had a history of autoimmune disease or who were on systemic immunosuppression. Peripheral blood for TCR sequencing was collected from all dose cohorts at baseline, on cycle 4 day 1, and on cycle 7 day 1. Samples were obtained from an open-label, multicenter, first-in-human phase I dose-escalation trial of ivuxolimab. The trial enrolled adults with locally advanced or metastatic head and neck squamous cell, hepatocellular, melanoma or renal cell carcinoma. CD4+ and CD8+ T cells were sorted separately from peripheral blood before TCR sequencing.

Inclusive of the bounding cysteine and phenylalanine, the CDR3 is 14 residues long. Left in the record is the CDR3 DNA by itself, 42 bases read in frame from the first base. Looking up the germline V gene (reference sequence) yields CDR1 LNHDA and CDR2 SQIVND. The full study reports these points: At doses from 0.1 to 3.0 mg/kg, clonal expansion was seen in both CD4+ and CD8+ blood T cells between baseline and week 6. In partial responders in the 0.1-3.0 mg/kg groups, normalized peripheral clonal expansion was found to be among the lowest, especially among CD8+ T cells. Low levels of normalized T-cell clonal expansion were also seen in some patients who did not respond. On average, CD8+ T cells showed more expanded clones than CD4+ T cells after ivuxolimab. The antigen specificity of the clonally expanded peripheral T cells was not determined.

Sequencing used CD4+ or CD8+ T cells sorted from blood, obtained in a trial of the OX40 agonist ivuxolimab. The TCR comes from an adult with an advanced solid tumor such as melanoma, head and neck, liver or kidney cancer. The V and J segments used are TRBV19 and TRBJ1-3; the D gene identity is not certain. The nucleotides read TGTGCAACTCAGATAGGCGCTCTTGGAAACACCATATATTTT. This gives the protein CATQIGALGNTIYF.